Only a few counts were recorded for the clone carrying this T cell receptor (beta chain). Its target is not known. 5'RACE with constant-segment primers yielded barcoded, UMI-tagged TCR alpha and TCR beta cDNA libraries. TCRdb reprocessed the 5' RACE reads via MiXCR and lists one record per CDR3 protein. Of about 390,000 distinct CDR3 sequences detected, 15% to 20% appear once; the ten largest clones hold 20% to 25%. The sample is drawn from a study of T-cell memory formation after mild COVID-19. Broader study findings: CD4+ bias marked clones expanding day 15 to 37, unlike balanced contracting clones. The study found contracting CD4+ clones mainly in CM and EM and contracting CD8+ clones in EMRA.

The sequenced sample consisted of PBMCs or a T cell subset sorted from them (not recorded which). This sequence was found in a man in his late teens or twenties who had mild COVID-19 (a few samples of this study predate the infection). Cell type and time point are not known.

Here the CDR3 reads CASSLATSFNEQFF. In DNA, the CDR3 is TGTGCCAGCAGCTTAGCCACTAGTTTTAATGAGCAGTTCTTC. This chain connects TRBV7-7 to TRBJ2-1; D is possibly TRBD2 (5 bases). The CDR3 is 14 residues long. V lost 0 bases to trimming and J lost 7 bases, with 10 bases between them. Germline loops: CDR1 SSHAT, CDR2 FNYEAQ (reference sequence).